This record concerns one T cell receptor (beta chain) sequence. The antigen this receptor binds is unknown. No much larger clone exists at a distance of one base, and base qualities are not known. The trim is 1 base for V and 9 bases for J, with a gap of 22 bases between the germline ends. CDR1 and CDR2, looked up from the germline V gene, are KGHSH and LQKENI. The CDR3 contains 17 residues, cysteine and phenylalanine counted. Only the CDR3 region is kept as DNA, spanning 51 bases read in frame from base 1. The data were taken from a study of control samples from healthy donors and cancer patients (dated by TCRdb to 2018 to 2021). Receptor amplification or capture employed the immunoSEQ multiplex PCR assay. This immuneACCESS table, as held by TCRdb, lists in-frame sequences with V and J called but not all clones. Of the missing ones, under half trace to an unresolved V gene in checked studies; the others have no known cause. Present in this sample are more than 65,000 clones, 65% to 85% of which were seen just once. The ten largest clones capture 15% to 18% of the sample.

Sequencing was carried out using blood. The sequence was collected from a man between 60 and 70 years old in good health. The sequence is built from TRBV18 and TRBJ2-1; the D match is possibly TRBD1 or TRBD2, with 5 bases aligned in each. The DNA reads TGTGCCAGCTCACCACGATCTGGGGCGGGTGACTTAGGTGAGCAGTTCTTC. Its protein is CASSPRSGAGDLGEQFF.